The 19 T cell receptor beta chains below come from one sample, sequenced in a study of blood T cells in healthy people across ages. The second PCR ran about 7 to 12 cycles with a sample-barcoded 5' primer and J-beta primers. TCRdb recomputed calls from the 5' RACE reads with MiXCR, one row per CDR3 protein. The repertoire holds 1.5 million to 2 million distinct CDR3 sequences, roughly 50% seen once, with less than 2.5% in the top ten. Sequencing was performed on blood. These receptors originate from a woman in her thirties or forties in good health.

This clonotype was seen more than once but under ten times. This chain joins TRBV20-1 and TRBJ2-4; 12 nucleotides match TRBD1. The V segment lost 5 bases and the J segment 3 bases; nucleotides outside the gene matches: 14. The CDR3 has 18 amino acids. Germline-derived CDR1 and CDR2 are DFQATT and SNEGSKA (reference sequence). CDR3 sequence reads: CSAAEPGQGASSKNIQYF. CDR3 nucleotides: TGCAGTGCTGCGGAACCGGGACAGGGGGCGTCGAGCAAAAACATTCAGTACTTC.

Only one count was recorded for this clonotype. The CDR3 here is CASSVDGGRTQPQHF. The CDR3 DNA reads as TGTGCCAGCAGCGTAGATGGGGGGCGCACTCAGCCCCAGCATTTT. The rearrangement joins TRBV9 to TRBJ1-5, with D tentatively TRBD1 (6 bases). The CDR3 consists of 15 residues. V lost 0 bases and J lost 6, with 13 bases in between. CDR1 is SGDLS, CDR2 YYNGEE, per germline. The whole variable domain, filled in from reference TRBV9 and TRBJ1-5, reads DSGVTQTPKHLITATGQRVTLRCSPRSGDLSVYWYQQSLDQGLQFLIQYYNGEERAKGNILERFSAQQFPDLHSELNLSSLELGDSALYFCASSVDGGRTQPQHFGDGTRLSIL.

This chain connects TRBV5-1 to TRBJ2-1; no clear D gene. Trimming left V 0 bases short and J 0 bases short, with 13 bases between. The CDR3 is made up of 17 amino acids. CDR1 and CDR2 from the germline V gene are SGHRS and YFSETQ. CDR3 residues: CASSLGGATHSYNEQFF. CDR3 nucleotide sequence: TGCGCCAGCAGCTTGGGAGGTGCCACCCACTCCTACAATGAGCAGTTCTTC.

The chain has TRBV7-2 and TRBJ2-4; 8 positions match TRBD2. This CDR3 is built from 17 residues. The germline V gene encodes CDR1 SGHTA and CDR2 FQGNSA. With V trimmed by 5 bases and J by 3 bases, 12 bases remained unmatched. CDR3 in amino acids: CASSPGGAAVGKNIQYF. Written as DNA, the CDR3 is TGTGCCAGCAGCCCCGGGGGGGCCGCGGTAGGCAAAAACATTCAGTACTTC.

The chain links TRBV3-1 to TRBJ1-4, with a possible D match to TRBD1 (6 bases). This CDR3 has 14 amino acids. CDR1 and CDR2 from the germline V gene are LGHDT and YNNKEL (reference sequence). V shed 5 bases and J shed 4 bases, with 11 bases lying between them. The CDR3 sequence: CASSAGTFNEKLFF. The CDR3 DNA reads as TGTGCCAGCAGCGCCGGGACATTTAATGAAAAACTGTTTTTT.

The genes are TRBV7-9 and TRBJ2-4, with 10 bases aligning to TRBD2. This CDR3 has 17 residues. Germline loops: CDR1 SEHNR, CDR2 FQNEAQ (reference sequence). V lost 4 bases to trimming and J lost 15 bases; unmatched junction nucleotides: 21. CDR3 residues: CASSSQRGGLAKNTRYF. CDR3 DNA: TGTGCCAGCAGCTCCCAGCGGGGGGGATTAGCCAAAAACACTCGGTACTTC. Full variable domain (rest looked up from reference TRBV7-9 and TRBJ2-4): DTGVSQNPRHKITKRGQNVTFRCDPISEHNRLYWYRQTLGQGPEFLTYFQNEAQLEKSRLLSDRFSAERPKGSFSTLEIQRTEQGDSAMYLCASSSQRGGLAKNTRYFGAGTRLSVL.

V and J are TRBV20-1 and TRBJ1-5; 7 nucleotides line up with TRBD1. The CDR3 totals 15 residues. With V trimmed by 1 base and J by 3 bases, 6 bases remained unmatched. The germline V gene encodes CDR1 DFQATT and CDR2 SNEGSKA (reference sequence). The CDR3 DNA reads as TGCAGTGCTAGAGTTGGCGGGACAGCCAATCAGCCCCAGCATTTT. It translates to CSARVGGTANQPQHF.

Only a few counts were recorded for this clonotype. The genes are TRBV9 and TRBJ2-3; 7 bases match TRBD2. V lost 0 bases to trimming and J lost 0 bases; unmatched junction nucleotides: 4. Germline V gives CDR1 SGDLS, CDR2 YYNGEE. This CDR3 has 16 amino acids. The CDR3 DNA reads as TGTGCCAGCAGCGTAGATCCTAGCGGAAGCACAGATACGCAGTATTTT. It is translated as CASSVDPSGSTDTQYF.

This clonotype occurred a few times. The V call is TRBV7-2, the J call TRBJ2-3; a possible D gene is TRBD1 (6 bases). The germline CDR1 and CDR2 sequences are SGHTA and FQGNSA. Trimming pared 6 bases from V and 1 base from J, leaving 11 bases between. The CDR3 length is 14 residues. The CDR3 sequence: CASRQNRGTDTQYF. CDR3 nucleotides: TGTGCCAGCAGACAAAACAGGGGCACAGATACGCAGTATTTT.

This clonotype was picked up many times. The genes are TRBV6-4 and TRBJ2-1; D is uncertain. Trimming cost V 4 bases and J 8 bases, with 12 bases left between them. The CDR3 totals 13 residues. Germline V gene lookup returns CDR1 MRHNA and CDR2 SNTAGT. The CDR3 DNA follows: TGTGCCAGCAGTGTACGGGTAGGGTATGAGCAGTTCTTC. Protein sequence: CASSVRVGYEQFF.

The chain uses TRBV2 and TRBJ1-2, with D possibly being TRBD1 (5 bases). Deletions cut 2 bases from V and 7 bases from J, with 8 bases between. The CDR3 is made up of 12 amino acids. The germline CDR1 and CDR2 sequences are SNHLY and FYNNEI. In DNA, the CDR3 is TGTGCCAGCAGTGAACAGGGAGCTGGCTACACCTTC. Amino acids: CASSEQGAGYTF.

This clonotype has just a few counts. The rearrangement links TRBV28 to TRBJ2-7, with D unclear. The CDR3 consists of 13 residues. Looked up from germline, CDR1 is MDHEN and CDR2 is SYDVKM. V gave up 6 bases and J gave up 2 bases, with 11 bases separating them. The CDR3 DNA is TGTGCCAGCAGACCTGACACAACCTACGAGCAGTACTTC. Encoded protein: CASRPDTTYEQYF.

With regard to this clonotype: Relative to the germline gene, one junction end is altered; a read error may explain this. The CDR3 bases are TGCGCCAGCAGTTTCTCGTGGGGGCAAGAGACCCAGTACTTC. This encodes CASSFSWGQETQYF. This chain links TRBV6-2 or TRBV6-3 with TRBJ2-4; the D gene could be TRBD1 or TRBD2 (5 bases each). The end of the DNA aligns better with TRBJ2-5, so the J call may be wrong. The CDR3 has 14 amino acids. Germline V gene data show CDR1 as MNHEY and CDR2 as SVGEGT.

The chain uses TRBV7-9 and TRBJ2-5; D perhaps matches TRBD2 (7 bases). The germline CDR1 and CDR2 sequences are SEHNR and FQNEAQ (reference sequence). This CDR3 is 18 amino acids long. V lost 5 bases and J 1 base, leaving 23 bases between the germline ends. The CDR3 nucleotides are TGTGCCAGCAGCACCCCCACCCGGGGGGCCGGGTTCCAAGAGACCCAGTACTTC. It specifies CASSTPTRGAGFQETQYF.

A few counts support this clonotype. The chain has TRBV27 and TRBJ2-3; 11 bases agree with TRBD2. Germline CDR1 is MNHEY and CDR2 is SMNVEV (reference sequence). This CDR3 region has 16 residues. V lost 6 bases to trimming and J lost 2 bases; unmatched junction nucleotides: 7. CDR3 sequence (DNA): TGTGCCAGCAGCCTACTAGCGGGGGTCCCCACAGATACGCAGTATTTT. Translation: CASSLLAGVPTDTQYF.

This clonotype was detected a few times. The junction shows a germline mismatch at one end, possibly a read error. This rearrangement joins TRBV11-2 to TRBJ2-4, with 9 positions matching TRBD1. The CDR3 contains 17 residues. The germline V gene encodes CDR1 SGHAT and CDR2 FQNNGV. The CDR3 nucleotides read TGTGCCAGCAGCTTGATGGGACAGGGAGCCGGCAAAAACATCCAGTACTTC. This codes for CASSLMGQGAGKNIQYF.

The chain couples TRBV3-1 to TRBJ2-5; 10 bases fit TRBD2. The length of the CDR3 is 16 residues. Germline assignment: CDR1 LGHDT and CDR2 YNNKEL (reference sequence). V lost 2 bases to trimming and J lost 0 bases; unmatched junction nucleotides: 3. The CDR3 coding sequence is TGTGCCAGCAGCCAAACGACTAGCGGGTACCAAGAGACCCAGTACTTC. This sequence encodes CASSQTTSGYQETQYF.

This clonotype was seen more than once but under ten times. The chain joins TRBV2 to TRBJ2-3; D might be TRBD2 (7 bases). The CDR3 spans 16 residues. Germline V lookup: CDR1 SNHLY, CDR2 FYNNEI. V was clipped by 1 base and J by 1 base, with 12 bases between them. In nucleotides, the CDR3 is TGTGCCAGCAGTGAAGAGTGGGGGGGCCGCACAGATACGCAGTATTTT. This encodes CASSEEWGGRTDTQYF.

This clonotype occurred a few times. This chain connects TRBV29-1 to TRBJ1-1; D unclear. V shed 0 bases and J shed 4 bases, with 3 bases lying between them. There are 11 residues in the CDR3. Germline lookup yields CDR1 SQVTM and CDR2 ANQGSEA. CDR3 in amino acids: CSVEDTTEAFF. In DNA form, the CDR3 reads TGCAGCGTTGAAGACACCACTGAAGCTTTCTTT.